This T cell receptor (beta chain) was captured in a study of human T cells and chemical hapten exposure. Turning to the study itself: Subjects had 2% DPC placed on around 2 cm by around 2 cm of upper inner arm skin for sensitization.

TCRdb redid the calling of the RACE reads with MiXCR, one entry per CDR3 protein. The data show some 400,000 distinct CDR3 sequences, around 4.8% seen once. Trimming took off 2 bases at V and 14 bases at J, with 18 bases between the two ends. The germline V gene has CDR1 MDHEN and CDR2 SYDVKM. This CDR3 spans 14 amino acids. The table lists this clonotype with a few counts. The time point was: patch test 1, 2 weeks after DPC sensitization. Described treatment: therapeutic diphenylcyclopropenone sensitization with weekly scalp DPC. The TCR originated in a woman in her 50s with alopecia areata. Some clones in this sample may be carry-over from other donors' samples. The input for sequencing was whole blood, taken in connection with sensitization to the hapten diphenylcyclopropenone (DPC). The chain uses TRBV28 and TRBJ1-4; no clear D. The chain's CDR3 is CASSLGSVYGLLFF. The CDR3 DNA reads as TGTGCCAGCAGTTTAGGGTCAGTGTATGGATTGCTGTTTTTT.